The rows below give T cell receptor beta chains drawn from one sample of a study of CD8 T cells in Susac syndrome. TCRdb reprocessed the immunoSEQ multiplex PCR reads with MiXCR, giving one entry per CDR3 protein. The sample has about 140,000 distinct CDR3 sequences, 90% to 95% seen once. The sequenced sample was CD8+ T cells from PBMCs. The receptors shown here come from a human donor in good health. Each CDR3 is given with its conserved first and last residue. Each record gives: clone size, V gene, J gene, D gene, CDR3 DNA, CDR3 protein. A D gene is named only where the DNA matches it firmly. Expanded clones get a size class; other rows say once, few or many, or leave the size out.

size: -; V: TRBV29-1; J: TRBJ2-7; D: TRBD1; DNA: TGCAGCGTAGGGACAGGCTCCTCACGGGGTTACGAGCAGTACTTC; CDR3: CSVGTGSSRGYEQYF
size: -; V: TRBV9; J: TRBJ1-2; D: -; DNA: TGTGCCAGCAGCGCAACCCGGGACAACGGCTACACCTTC; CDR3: CASSATRDNGYTF
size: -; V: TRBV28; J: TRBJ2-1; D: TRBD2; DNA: TGTGCCAGCAGTTTAGGCCGACTAGCGGGAGTGGGAAATGAGCAGTTCTTC; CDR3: CASSLGRLAGVGNEQFF
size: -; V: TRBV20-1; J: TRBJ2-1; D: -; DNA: TGCAGTGCCAGAACCGGGACTTTGGTATACAATGAGCAGTTCTTC; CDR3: CSARTGTLVYNEQFF
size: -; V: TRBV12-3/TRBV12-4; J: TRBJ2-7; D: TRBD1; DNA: TGTGCCAGCAGTCCATCTAGGGGGCAGGGGCAGTACTTC; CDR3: CASSPSRGQGQYF
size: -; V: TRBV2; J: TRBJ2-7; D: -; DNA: TGTGCCAGCAGTGAGGGCAGCAACTACGAGCAGTACTTC; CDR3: CASSEGSNYEQYF
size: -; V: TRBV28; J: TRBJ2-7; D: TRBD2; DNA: TGTGCCAGCAGTTTTTGGACTAGCGGGATGTACTTC; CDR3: CASSFWTSGMYF
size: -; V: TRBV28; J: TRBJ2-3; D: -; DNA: TGTGCCAGCGCTAGCGAGACAGATACGCAGTATTTT; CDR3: CASASETDTQYF
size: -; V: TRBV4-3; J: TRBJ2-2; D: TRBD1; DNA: TGCGCCAGCAGCCATGACCTCCCCGGACAGGGGTTGGGAGGGGAGCTGTTTTTT; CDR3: CASSHDLPGQGLGGELFF
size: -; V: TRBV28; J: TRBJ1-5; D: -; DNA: TGTGCCAGCAGTCCTTTAAATCAGCCCCAGCATTTT; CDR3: CASSPLNQPQHF
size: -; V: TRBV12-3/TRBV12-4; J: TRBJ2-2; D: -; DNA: TGTGCCAGCAGCCTCGACAGTAAAATGAACACCGGGGAGCTGTTTTTT; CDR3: CASSLDSKMNTGELFF
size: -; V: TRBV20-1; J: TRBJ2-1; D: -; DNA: TGCAGTGCTAGAGACGTACAGGTCTACAATGAGCAGTTCTTC; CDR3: CSARDVQVYNEQFF
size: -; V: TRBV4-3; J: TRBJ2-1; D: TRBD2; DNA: TGCGCCAGCAGCCAGGGACTAGCGGGAGGGCCGTCCTACAATGAGCAGTTCTTC; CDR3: CASSQGLAGGPSYNEQFF
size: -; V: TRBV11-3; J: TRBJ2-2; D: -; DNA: TGTGCCAGCAGCTTAGCGGGATCCGGGGAGCTGTTTTTT; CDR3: CASSLAGSGELFF
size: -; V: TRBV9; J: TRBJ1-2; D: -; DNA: TGTGCCAGCAACACTAACGGGGCGGACTATGGCTACACCTTC; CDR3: CASNTNGADYGYTF
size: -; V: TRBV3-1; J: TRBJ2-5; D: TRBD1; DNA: TGTGCCAGCTACAGGGGAGAGACCCAGTACTTC; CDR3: CASYRGETQYF
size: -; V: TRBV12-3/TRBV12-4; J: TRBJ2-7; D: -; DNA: TGTGCCAGCAGTCTCCCTACCTACGAGCAGTACTTC; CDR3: CASSLPTYEQYF
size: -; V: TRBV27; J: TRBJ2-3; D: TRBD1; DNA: TGTGCCAGCAGTACCCTGACAGGGAGAGATACGCAGTATTTT; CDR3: CASSTLTGRDTQYF
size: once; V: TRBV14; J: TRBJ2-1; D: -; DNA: TGTGCCAGCAGCCAATCCGAAGCCCGGCAGCAGTTCTTC; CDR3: CASSQSEARQQFF
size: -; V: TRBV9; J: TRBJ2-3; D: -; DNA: TGTGCCAGCAGCGTTTCCGGGAGTGGGGGCACAGATACGCAGTATTTT; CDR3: CASSVSGSGGTDTQYF
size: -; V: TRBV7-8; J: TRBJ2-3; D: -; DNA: TGTGCCAGCAGCTCCCACGAGAGGTCCTTACCTAGCACAGATACGCAGTATTTT; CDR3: CASSSHERSLPSTDTQYF
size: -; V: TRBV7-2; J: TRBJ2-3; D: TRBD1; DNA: TGTGCCAGCAGTTCCGGGACAGTGTCGACAGATACGCAGTATTTT; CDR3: CASSSGTVSTDTQYF
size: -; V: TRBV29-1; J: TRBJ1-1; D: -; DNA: TGCAGCGTTGAGATGGGCACTGAAGCTTTCTTT; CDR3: CSVEMGTEAFF
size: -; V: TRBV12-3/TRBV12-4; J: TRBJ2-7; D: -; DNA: TGTGCCAGCAGTCTTCAGCGGGTCGTGGACCACGAGCAGTACTTC; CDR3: CASSLQRVVDHEQYF
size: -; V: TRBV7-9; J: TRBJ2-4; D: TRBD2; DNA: TGTGCCACCGACCCTGGAAAGAGACTAGCGGAGGACATTCAGTACTTC; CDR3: CATDPGKRLAEDIQYF
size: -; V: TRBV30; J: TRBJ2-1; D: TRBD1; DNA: TGTGCCTGGAGTTGGACAGGGATCAATGAGCAGTTCTTC; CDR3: CAWSWTGINEQFF
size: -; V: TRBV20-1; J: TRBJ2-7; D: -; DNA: TGCAGTGCTGTTAACTACGAGCAGTACTTC; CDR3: CSAVNYEQYF
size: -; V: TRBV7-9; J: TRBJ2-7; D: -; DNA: TGTGCCAGCAGCGCAACCCTCGGGGCGACGGGAGAGCAGTACTTC; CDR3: CASSATLGATGEQYF
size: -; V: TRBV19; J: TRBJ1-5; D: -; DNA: TGTGCCAGTAAAAACGGCAATCAGCCCCAGCATTTT; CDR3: CASKNGNQPQHF
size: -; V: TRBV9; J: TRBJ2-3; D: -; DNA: TGTGCCAGCAGCGTAGAAGGGGATAATGGGCAGTATTTT; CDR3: CASSVEGDNGQYF
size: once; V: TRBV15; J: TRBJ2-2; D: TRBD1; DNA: TGTGCCACCAGCAGGGGGACAGGGGAGGTCGGGGAGCTGTTTTTT; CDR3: CATSRGTGEVGELFF
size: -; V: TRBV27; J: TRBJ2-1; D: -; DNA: TGTGCCAGCAGCGCCGGACACCGCTCCTACAATGAGCAGTTCTTC; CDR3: CASSAGHRSYNEQFF
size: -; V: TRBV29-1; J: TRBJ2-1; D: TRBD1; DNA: TGCAGCGTTGAAAGGGGACAGGGGGACAATGAGCAGTTCTTC; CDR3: CSVERGQGDNEQFF
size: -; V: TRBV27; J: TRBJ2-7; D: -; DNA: TGTGCCAGCAGTCTTCGAGGACTGAGTTACGAGCAGTACTTC; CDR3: CASSLRGLSYEQYF